This T cell receptor (beta chain) was retrieved from a study of cytomegalovirus exposure and HLA in healthy donors. Study details: A data release that came early held approximately 85 million unique TCRs from HLA-typed donors.

This CDR3 has 15 residues. Unmatched junction bases numbered 6, after V lost 0 bases and J lost 10 bases. The germline gives CDR1 SGHKS, CDR2 YYEKEE (reference sequence). Points on this clone: What it binds is not known.

Broader study findings: CMV antigen specificity of a few CMV-associated chains was confirmed in vitro.

The PCR used 60 Vbeta and 13 Jbeta primers. Method: immunoSEQ multiplex PCR; TCRdb's copy keeps in-frame clones and lacks some. The profile shows approximately 100,000 clones, roughly 80% of them singletons. This receptor was obtained from a female donor in good health and CMV-seropositive. V is TRBV5-5 and J is TRBJ2-1, with 11 positions matching TRBD2. Specimen: PBMCs. CDR3 protein: CASSLAPGTSGEQFF. CDR3 nucleotide sequence: TGTGCCAGCAGCTTGGCACCTGGGACTAGCGGAGAGCAGTTCTTC.